This section outlines one T cell receptor (beta chain) sequence together with its context. Its antigen is currently unknown. Cultured CD4+ T cells had their DNA profiled by the Oncomine TCR Beta short-read assay. Via MiXCR, TCRdb re-called the PCR reads, giving one row per CDR3 protein. The profile shows 20,000 to 30,000 distinct CDR3 sequences, 45% to 50% of them singletons. Treatment defined: approximately 11-day PBMC culture with coronavirus spike peptide pools or control peptides (ViraFEST assay). The data were taken from a study of vaccination and CD4 T cells after COVID-19. The sequenced sample consisted of CD4+ T cells from blood, cultured in vitro. This sequence was found in a human donor who had recovered from COVID-19.

The chain's CDR3 is CASSSLFPETQYF. In DNA, the CDR3 is TGTGCCAGCAGCTCCCTCTTCCCAGAGACCCAGTACTTC. The chain joins TRBV7-3 to TRBJ2-5; D not resolved. The CDR3 loop spans 13 amino acids. Trimming took 4 bases from V and 4 from J, leaving 10 bases between them. The germline gives CDR1 SGHTA, CDR2 FQGTGA.